Listed here is a single T cell receptor (beta chain). This CDR3 contains 14 residues. Germline lookup yields CDR1 MNHEY and CDR2 SMNVEV (reference sequence). V lost 6 bases and J lost 0; bases outside the gene matches: 1. RNA totalling roughly 0.5 to 1 ug underwent reverse transcription with random hexamers. MiXCR, run by TCRdb on the immunoSEQ multiplex PCR reads, gives a single entry per CDR3 protein. The table shows about 150,000 distinct CDR3 sequences, with about 94% occurring only once. The data derive from a study of CD8 T cells in Susac syndrome. The sequenced material came from CD8+ T cells from PBMCs. The TCR sequence derives from a human donor with multiple sclerosis. This chain links TRBV27 with TRBJ2-7; 11 nucleotides match TRBD1. CDR3 DNA sequence: TGTGCCAGCAGGGGGACAGGGGGCTCCTACGAGCAGTACTTC. It yields the protein CASRGTGGSYEQYF.